The rows below give T cell receptor beta chains drawn from one sample of a study of T cell responses to AZD1222 COVID-19 vaccine. Repertoires were generated with immunoSEQ multiplex PCR, while TCRdb's copy carries only in-frame clones and drops some. The table shows fewer than 70,000 clones, with 70% to 90% occurring only once. The sample here was peripheral blood, taken on day 0 of AZD1222 vaccination. These receptors came from an adult in good health. Both conserved end residues are part of each CDR3.

TRBV6-5 CASSYYAGRDGYTF
TRBV19 CASSVQGVYSNQPQHF
TRBV30 CAWSVTGQGPQHF
TRBV9 CASSVGEGQTRAFF
TRBV18 CASSPWDRGNSGANVLTF
TRBV12-5 CASGLEGLGYTF
TRBV6-5 CASSPGTVYNSPLHF
TRBV7-9 CASSQGLAGTDTQYF
TRBV9 CASSPSSGNTIYF
TRBV19 CASSIAGLSSRRQYF
TRBV5-8 CASSLGGGPSTDTQYF
TRBV30 CAWSSGRSNQPQHF
TRBV19 CASSDQGATQPQHF
TRBV20-1 CSASSPTNTEAFF